A single sample gave rise to the 30 T cell receptor beta chains below, sequenced in a study of tumor-infiltrating lymphocytes in primary liver carcinoma. With a constant-region primer, TCR beta cDNA was made from approximately 520 ng of total RNA. The TCR beta library was amplified through three nested multiplex PCR rounds in a modified ARM-PCR procedure. With TRBV1-TRBV30 forward primers and a C-beta reverse primer, the first two PCR rounds were run for nine to eleven cycles each. TCRdb processed the multiplex PCR reads anew with MiXCR; each CDR3 protein has one entry. The table includes 150,000 to 200,000 distinct CDR3 sequences, roughly 80% detected once. From unsorted bulk tissue weighing 20-30 mg, DNA and RNA were co-extracted. What was sequenced was tumor tissue from primary liver carcinoma. These receptors were taken from a man in his forties with primary liver carcinoma and hepatitis B virus infection.

This clonotype has only one observation. The chain combines TRBV28 with TRBJ1-2; D is undetermined. CDR3 size: 13 residues. Looked up from germline, CDR1 is MDHEN and CDR2 is SYDVKM. Trimming shortened V by 6 bases and J by 9 bases, and 17 bases separated the two germline ends. In nucleotides, the CDR3 is TGTGCCAGCAGCGACGGATCCACTCGAAGCTACACCTTC. Residues: CASSDGSTRSYTF.

The chain joins TRBV29-1 to TRBJ2-1; 9 bases agree with TRBD2. The germline V gene encodes CDR1 SQVTM and CDR2 ANQGSEA. The CDR3 loop spans 15 amino acids. Trimming removed 3 bases from V and 9 bases from J; junction bases left unmatched: 12. CDR3 DNA sequence: TGCAGCGTTGAGGTGGGCGGGAGGGCCTGTGGTGAGCAGTTCTTC. It translates to CSVEVGGRACGEQFF.

The V gene is TRBV29-1, the J gene TRBJ1-1, with D hard to call. The V end lost 4 bases, the J end lost 9 bases, and 24 bases lay between the germline ends. The CDR3 runs 15 residues. The germline gives CDR1 SQVTM, CDR2 ANQGSEA. CDR3 residues: CSVGPGWAMNAQAFF. DNA of the CDR3: TGCAGCGTTGGACCCGGGTGGGCCATGAACGCTCAAGCTTTCTTT.

This rearrangement joins TRBV14 to TRBJ2-1, with 10 positions matching TRBD1. In germline, CDR1 is SGHDN, CDR2 FVKESK. The CDR3 length is 17 residues. DNA for the CDR3: TGTACCAACAGCCAAGAGGGACAGGGGACAGGGTACAATGAGCAGTTCTTC. Protein sequence: CTNSQEGQGTGYNEQFF.

Comment on this clonotype: At one end the junction does not follow the germline gene, possibly because of a read error. The chain recombines TRBV7-9 with TRBJ2-7; D assignment may be TRBD1 or TRBD2 (5 bases each). CDR1 is SEHNR, CDR2 FQNEAQ, per germline (reference sequence). The CDR3 covers 15 residues. The CDR3 nucleotides read TGTGTCAGCAGCTTAGGACTTGAGGGGATCTACGAGCAGTACTTC. This translates into CVSSLGLEGIYEQYF.

Notes on this clonotype: One junction end does not reproduce the germline sequence, and a read error may be involved. The chain employs TRBV29-1 and TRBJ2-7; D unresolved. This CDR3 contains 12 residues. Germline values: CDR1 SQVTM, CDR2 ANQGSEA. The CDR3 DNA reads TGCAGCACAAACTTTGGTACCTACGAGCGGTACTTC. Protein product: CSTNFGTYERYF.

Points on this clonotype: With a much larger clone just one base away, this may be a read error. This CDR3 is missing its conserved last phenylalanine or tryptophan, likely due to a read error. V usage is TRBV5-1 and J usage is TRBJ2-1; TRBD2 agrees at 7 bases. Germline-derived CDR1 and CDR2 are SGHRS and YFSETQ. V dropped 0 bases and J dropped 1; count of bases not matched to a gene: 4. This CDR3 has 16 residues. CDR3 sequence: CASSLVAGGSYNEQFL. The CDR3 DNA reads as TGCGCCAGCAGCTTGGTAGCGGGTGGGTCCTACAATGAGCAGTTCTTG.

Comments on this clonotype: The junction shows a germline mismatch at one end, possibly a read error. The J gene is TRBJ2-3, the V gene TRBV11-1; D gene unclear. CDR3 length equals 14 residues. Germline V gene lookup returns CDR1 SGHAT and CDR2 FQDESV (reference sequence). DNA for the CDR3: TGTGCCAGCAGCCCACCCCCTGAAACAGATACACAGTATTTT. Its translation: CASSPPPETDTQYF.

The J gene is TRBJ2-7, the V gene TRBV6-1; TRBD1 aligns across 7 bases. Germline assignment: CDR1 MNHNS and CDR2 SASEGT. The V and J ends lost 9 bases and 0 bases, in that order; junction bases with no gene match: 20. This CDR3 comprises 18 residues. CDR3 protein: CASREESNRGMGSYEQYF. CDR3 sequence (DNA): TGTGCCAGTCGTGAAGAGTCAAACAGGGGTATGGGCTCCTACGAGCAGTACTTC.

Remarks on this clonotype: Since no conserved phenylalanine or tryptophan closes the CDR3, a read error is the likely cause. This chain joins TRBV10-3 and TRBJ2-3, with D tentatively TRBD1 (6 bases). The V gene's germline CDR1 is ENHRY and CDR2 SYGVKD. The CDR3 sequence is 16 residues long. V lost 6 bases to trimming and J lost 0 bases, with 16 bases between them. CDR3: CAIRNRRDISTDTQYY. The CDR3 bases are TGTGCCATCAGAAATCGAAGGGACATTAGCACAGATACGCAGTATTAT.

The chain has TRBV10-2 and TRBJ2-7; possible D gene TRBD1, 5 bases. The V gene lost 10 bases and the J gene lost 2 bases, with 12 bases spanning the gap. CDR1 WSHSY and CDR2 SAAADI come from the germline V gene. The CDR3 contains 12 residues. The CDR3 coding sequence is TGCGCCATCGGACACTCGGCCTACGAGCAGTACTTC. Its translation is CAIGHSAYEQYF.

This clonotype was recorded a few times. Relative to the germline gene, one junction end is altered; a read error may explain this. This chain joins TRBV14 and TRBJ2-5, with 8 bases lining up with TRBD1. The CDR3 consists of 15 residues. Germline-derived CDR1 and CDR2 are SGHDN and FVKESK. The CDR3 region is CASSLGQGKQDTQYF. CDR3 bases: TGTGCCAGTAGCCTCGGACAGGGTAAACAAGATACCCAGTACTTC.

The chain joins TRBV12-3 or TRBV12-4 to TRBJ2-7, with D uncertain. V lost 10 bases and J 6 bases, leaving 16 bases between the germline ends. This CDR3 has 12 amino acids. CDR3 in DNA: TGTGCCAACATTCTCCACACGGGCGAGCAGTACTTC. This gives the protein CANILHTGEQYF.

Notes on this clonotype: The conserved phenylalanine or tryptophan normally closing the CDR3 is absent here, so this likely arose from a read error. The DNA is omitted, as the CDR3 cannot be located on it reliably, and the CDR3 follows TCRdb's listing. This sequence joins TRBV6-2 or TRBV6-3 and TRBJ2-3; the table's D gene call, TRBD2, was not cross checked with the DNA. Including both end residues, the CDR3 is 15 amino acids long. The germline V gene has CDR1 MNHEY and CDR2 SVGEGT. This chain's CDR3 is CASNPGLAVTDTKYL.

About this clonotype itself: This may stem from a read error, because a much larger clone lies one nucleotide away. The chain employs TRBV11-2 and TRBJ2-1, with D uncertain. CDR3 size: 14 residues. Germline V gene data show CDR1 as SGHAT and CDR2 as FQNNGV. Here the CDR3 DNA reads TGTGCCAGCAGCAACTTCCACTCCTACGATGAGCAGTTCTTC. It codes for CASSNFHSYDEQFF.

This clonotype has more than one count but fewer than ten. A much more abundant neighbour one base away suggests this may be a read error. V usage is TRBV5-1 and J usage is TRBJ2-2, with D unresolved. CDR1 is SGHRS, CDR2 YFSETQ, per germline. CDR3 length: 14 residues. The CDR3 is CASSLERNTRELFF. The DNA for the CDR3 is TGCGCCAGCAGCTTGGAACGGAACACCAGGGAGCTGTTTTTT.

In regard to this clonotype: Without the conserved terminal phenylalanine or tryptophan, this CDR3 likely stems from a read error. This chain joins TRBV6-2 or TRBV6-3 and TRBJ2-4; TRBD2 matches at 8 bases. This CDR3 region has 14 residues. Trimming at V came to 5 bases and at J to 9 bases, leaving 9 bases not matched to a gene. Germline assignment: CDR1 MNHEY and CDR2 SVGEGT. The CDR3 region has the DNA TGTGCCAGCAGTCGCCGGGGGGGCGAAAGCATTCAGTACTTG. Encoded protein: CASSRRGGESIQYL.

As concerns this clonotype: Being one base from a much bigger clone, this may be a read error. Because the CDR3 is missing its conserved closing phenylalanine or tryptophan, this is likely a read error. J is TRBJ2-7 and V is TRBV6-2 or TRBV6-3; a possible D gene is TRBD2 (6 bases). Germline CDR1 MNHEY, CDR2 SVGEGT. Deletions cut 6 bases from V and 7 bases from J, with 16 bases between. The CDR3 covers 13 residues. CDR3 coding DNA: TGTGCCAGCAGGGGGGACTCCCACAAGGAGCAGTACTTA. Its protein product is CASRGDSHKEQYL.

The J gene is TRBJ2-1, the V gene TRBV12-3 or TRBV12-4; the D call may be TRBD1 or TRBD2 (5 bases each). CDR3 size: 15 residues. Trimming removed 1 base at V and 6 bases at J, with 13 bases between. The CDR3 reads CASSLEDQRGNEQFF. The DNA of the CDR3 is TGTGCCAGCAGTTTAGAGGACCAGAGGGGCAATGAGCAGTTCTTC.

Worth noting for this clonotype: At one boundary the junction diverges from the germline segment, which might be a read error. The gene calls are TRBV12-3 or TRBV12-4 and TRBJ2-5, with 9 bases that match TRBD1. The CDR3 spans 13 residues. The CDR3 DNA reads as TGTGCGAGCAGCCGAAGCGGGACAGGGACCGAGTACTTC. Protein product: CASSRSGTGTEYF.

This clonotype was seen a few times. The junction shows a germline mismatch at one end, possibly a read error. CDR3 sequence: CASMDRGETQYF. CDR3 DNA: TGTGCCAGCATGGACCGCGGGGAGACCCAGTACTTT. The gene calls are TRBV2 and TRBJ2-5; a possible D gene is TRBD2 (6 bases). The CDR3 loop spans 12 amino acids. Germline V gives CDR1 SNHLY, CDR2 FYNNEI.

The table lists this clonotype with many counts. The chain links TRBV6-5 to TRBJ2-3, with D tentatively TRBD2 (6 bases). This CDR3 is 12 amino acids long. The V gene's germline CDR1 is MNHEY and CDR2 SVGAGI. Trimming left V 5 bases short and J 10 bases short, with 13 bases between. CDR3 amino acids: CASSRGAGPQYF. CDR3 DNA: TGTGCCAGCAGTAGGGGCGCGGGGCCGCAGTATTTT.

Concerning this clonotype itself: A much more abundant neighbour one base away suggests this may be a read error. V and J are TRBV30 and TRBJ2-7; TRBD1 agrees at 8 bases. There are 13 residues in the CDR3. J gave up 10 bases and V 6 bases, and 14 bases lay outside the gene matches. Germline V gives CDR1 GTSNPN, CDR2 SVGIG (reference sequence). CDR3 DNA sequence: TGTGCCTGCCACCGGGACTCAGGGGGCGACCAGTACTTC. Its protein is CACHRDSGGDQYF.

Remarks on this clonotype: A single base separates this from a much larger clone, so it may be a read error. The chain combines TRBV2 with TRBJ1-1; D possibly corresponds to TRBD1 (6 bases). This CDR3 region has 12 residues. CDR1 is SNHLY and CDR2 is FYNNEI in the germline V gene. The germline V and J ends were trimmed by 6 bases and 11 bases, with 16 bases remaining between them. Written as DNA, the CDR3 is TGTGCCAGCAGGGGGGCCGTACCGTATGCTTTCTTT. Its protein is CASRGAVPYAFF.

On this clonotype itself: A much larger clone differs from this one at a single base, so this may be a read error. The rearrangement joins TRBV5-1 to TRBJ2-1; unclear D gene. CDR3 length: 15 amino acids. CDR1 is SGHRS and CDR2 is YFSETQ in the germline V gene. This CDR3 reads CASSLDGFSSNEQFF. Written as DNA, the CDR3 is TGCGCCAGCAGCTTGGATGGTTTTTCCTCCAATGAGCAGTTCTTC.

Turning to this clonotype: An end of the junction differs from the germline gene, which may be a read error. This sequence joins TRBV7-9 and TRBJ2-7, with D perhaps TRBD2 (6 bases). The CDR3 is 13 residues long. Germline assignment: CDR1 SEHNR and CDR2 FQNEAQ (reference sequence). The CDR3 loop reads CTSSSSSVYEQYF. The CDR3 DNA sequence: TGTACCAGCAGCAGCTCTAGCGTCTACGAGCAGTACTTC.

The chain has TRBV4-1 and TRBJ2-5, with D perhaps matching TRBD2 (6 bases). V was cut by 2 bases and J by 4 bases, with 17 bases left in between. Germline assignment: CDR1 MGHRA and CDR2 YSYEKL. This CDR3 contains 16 residues. The DNA of the CDR3 is TGCGCCAGCAGCCAAAATCCAGCACAAGCGGGAGAGACCCAGTACTTC. Its translation is CASSQNPAQAGETQYF.

On this clonotype: No conserved phenylalanine or tryptophan is present at the end of the CDR3, so a read error is the likely explanation. The chain uses TRBV6-1 and TRBJ2-3, with D unclear. There are 13 residues in the CDR3. The germline gives CDR1 MNHNS, CDR2 SASEGT. Trimming took 2 bases from V and 4 from J, leaving 7 bases between them. The CDR3 region has the DNA TGTGCCAGCAGTGAAACCTTCCCAGATACGCAGTATTCT. Amino acids: CASSETFPDTQYS.

With regard to this clonotype: Here the CDR3 omits its conserved ending phenylalanine or tryptophan, so a read error is the likely source. The V gene is TRBV29-1, the J gene TRBJ2-7; no definite D call. This CDR3 spans 12 amino acids. Germline V CDR1 and CDR2: SQVTM, ANQGSEA. The CDR3, as DNA: TGCATCGTTGTGGACGCACCCGGAGAGCAGTACTCC. Translated: CIVVDAPGEQYS.

The chain links TRBV28 to TRBJ1-6; the D is unclear. The CDR3 has 16 amino acids. Germline V gene lookup returns CDR1 MDHEN and CDR2 SYDVKM. The V and J ends lost 5 bases and 9 bases respectively, with 20 bases between them. In nucleotides, the CDR3 is TGTGCCAGCAGTGTCCCGGTGCAGTGGAGAGCTTCACCCCTCCACTTT. This codes for CASSVPVQWRASPLHF.